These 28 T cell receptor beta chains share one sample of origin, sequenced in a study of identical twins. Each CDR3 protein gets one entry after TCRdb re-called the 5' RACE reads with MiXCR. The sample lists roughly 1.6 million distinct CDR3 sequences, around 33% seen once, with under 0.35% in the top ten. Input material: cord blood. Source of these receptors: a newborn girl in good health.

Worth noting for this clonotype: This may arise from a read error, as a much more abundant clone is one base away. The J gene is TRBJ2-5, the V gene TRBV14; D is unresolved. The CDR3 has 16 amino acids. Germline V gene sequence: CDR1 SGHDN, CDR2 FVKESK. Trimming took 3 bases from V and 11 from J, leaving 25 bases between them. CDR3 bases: TGTGCCAGCAGCCACAGGCCGGGTACCCTAGAGAATGAGCAGTACTTC. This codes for CASSHRPGTLENEQYF.

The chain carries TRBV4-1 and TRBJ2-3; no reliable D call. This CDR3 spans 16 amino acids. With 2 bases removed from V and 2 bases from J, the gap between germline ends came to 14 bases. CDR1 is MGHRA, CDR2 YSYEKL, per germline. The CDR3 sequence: CASSQSRRNPTDTQYF. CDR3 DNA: TGCGCCAGCAGCCAAAGTCGTAGGAACCCCACAGATACGCAGTATTTT.

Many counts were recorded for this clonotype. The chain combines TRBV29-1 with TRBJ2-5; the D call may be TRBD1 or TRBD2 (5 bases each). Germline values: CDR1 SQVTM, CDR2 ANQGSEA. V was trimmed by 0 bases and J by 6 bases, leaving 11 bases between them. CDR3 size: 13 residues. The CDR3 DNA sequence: TGCAGCGTTGAAGATGGGGGAAAAAAGACCCAGTACTTC. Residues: CSVEDGGKKTQYF.

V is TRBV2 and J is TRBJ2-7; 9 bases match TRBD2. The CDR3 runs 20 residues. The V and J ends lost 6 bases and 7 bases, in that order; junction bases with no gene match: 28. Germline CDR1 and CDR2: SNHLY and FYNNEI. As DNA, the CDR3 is TGTGCCAGCAGCCCGACCCGGCTAGCGGGACACCAGTACCCCTACAATGAGCAGTACTTC. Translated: CASSPTRLAGHQYPYNEQYF.

Here the CDR3 DNA reads TGTGCCAGCAGTAATCCGGGACAGAGCTCTGGGGCCAACGTCCTGACTTTC. This codes for CASSNPGQSSGANVLTF. This sequence joins TRBV12-3 or TRBV12-4 and TRBJ2-6; 7 positions agree with TRBD1. CDR3 length equals 17 residues. Germline trimming cut 5 bases from V and 0 bases from J; bases unmatched to any gene: 7.

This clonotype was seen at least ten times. CDR3 in amino acids: CASSQDSPARQQYF. The CDR3 region has the DNA TGTGCCAGCAGCCAAGATTCCCCCGCGCGCCAGCAGTACTTC. The chain combines TRBV4-2 with TRBJ2-7; D is undetermined. The CDR3 consists of 14 residues. CDR1 is LGHNA, CDR2 YNFKEQ, per germline. V lost 0 bases to trimming and J lost 8 bases, with 14 bases between them.

The CDR3 reads CASSQEAAGAYEQYF. The CDR3 DNA reads as TGTGCCAGCAGCCAGGAGGCAGCGGGGGCCTACGAGCAGTACTTC. The chain recombines TRBV7-2 with TRBJ2-5, with TRBD2 identical over 8 bases. The DNA end is a closer match to TRBJ2-7, so the J assignment may be wrong. The CDR3 runs 15 residues. CDR1 is SGHTA and CDR2 is FQGNSA in the germline V gene.

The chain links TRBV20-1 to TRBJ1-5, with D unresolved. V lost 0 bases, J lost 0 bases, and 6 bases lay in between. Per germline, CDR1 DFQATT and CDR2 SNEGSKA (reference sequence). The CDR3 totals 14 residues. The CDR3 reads CSARERHSNQPQHF. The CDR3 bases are TGCAGTGCTAGAGAGAGACATAGCAATCAGCCCCAGCATTTT.

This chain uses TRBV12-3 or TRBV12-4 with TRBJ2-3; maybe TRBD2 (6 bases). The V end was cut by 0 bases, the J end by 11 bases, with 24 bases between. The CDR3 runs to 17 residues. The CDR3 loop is CASSLAREGLRANMQYF. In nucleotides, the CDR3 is TGTGCCAGCAGTTTAGCGCGGGAAGGGCTGAGAGCGAATATGCAGTATTTT.

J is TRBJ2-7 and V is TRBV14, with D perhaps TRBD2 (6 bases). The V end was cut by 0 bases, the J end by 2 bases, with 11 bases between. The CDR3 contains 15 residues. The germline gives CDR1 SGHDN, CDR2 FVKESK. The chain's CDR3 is CASSQDGGYPYEQYF. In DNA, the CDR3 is TGTGCCAGCAGCCAAGATGGAGGGTATCCCTACGAGCAGTACTTC.

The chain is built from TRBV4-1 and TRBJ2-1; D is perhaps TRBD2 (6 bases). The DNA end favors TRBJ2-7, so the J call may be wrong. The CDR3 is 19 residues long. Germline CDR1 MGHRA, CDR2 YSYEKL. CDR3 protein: CASSQDMASVLPSYNEQYF. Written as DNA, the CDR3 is TGCGCCAGCAGCCAAGATATGGCTAGCGTCCTCCCCTCCTACAATGAGCAGTACTTC.

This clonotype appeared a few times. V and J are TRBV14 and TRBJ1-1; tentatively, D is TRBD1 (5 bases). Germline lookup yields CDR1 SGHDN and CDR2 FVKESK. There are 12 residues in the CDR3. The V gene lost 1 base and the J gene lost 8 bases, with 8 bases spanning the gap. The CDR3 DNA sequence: TGTGCCAGCAGCCAAGTAAGGACAGAAGCTTTCTTT. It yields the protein CASSQVRTEAFF.

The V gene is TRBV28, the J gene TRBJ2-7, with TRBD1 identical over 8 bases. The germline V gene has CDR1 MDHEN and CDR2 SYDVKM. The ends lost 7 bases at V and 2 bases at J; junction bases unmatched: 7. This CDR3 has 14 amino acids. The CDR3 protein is CASTPGQVPYEQYF. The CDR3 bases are TGTGCCAGCACTCCGGGACAGGTGCCCTACGAGCAGTACTTC.

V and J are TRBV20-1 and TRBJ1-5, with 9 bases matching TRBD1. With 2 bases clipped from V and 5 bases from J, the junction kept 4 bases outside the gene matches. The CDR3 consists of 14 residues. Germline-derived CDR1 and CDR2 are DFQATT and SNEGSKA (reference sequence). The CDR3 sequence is CSARKGQGHQPQHF. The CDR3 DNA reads TGCAGTGCTAGAAAGGGACAGGGCCATCAGCCCCAGCATTTT.

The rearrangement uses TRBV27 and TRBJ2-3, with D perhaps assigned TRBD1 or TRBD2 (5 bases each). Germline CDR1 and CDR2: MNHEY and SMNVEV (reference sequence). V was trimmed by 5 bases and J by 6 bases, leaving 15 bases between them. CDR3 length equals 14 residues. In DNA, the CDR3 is TGTGCCAGCAGTCGGACTCGGCAGGGTGATACGCAGTATTTT. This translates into CASSRTRQGDTQYF.

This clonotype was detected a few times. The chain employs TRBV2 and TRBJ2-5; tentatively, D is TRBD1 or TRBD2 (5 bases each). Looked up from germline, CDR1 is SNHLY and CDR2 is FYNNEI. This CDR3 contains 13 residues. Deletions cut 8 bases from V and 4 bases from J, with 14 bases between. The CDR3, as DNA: TGTGCCAGCGGGATTGAGGGGAGAGAGACCCAGTACTTC. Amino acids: CASGIEGRETQYF.

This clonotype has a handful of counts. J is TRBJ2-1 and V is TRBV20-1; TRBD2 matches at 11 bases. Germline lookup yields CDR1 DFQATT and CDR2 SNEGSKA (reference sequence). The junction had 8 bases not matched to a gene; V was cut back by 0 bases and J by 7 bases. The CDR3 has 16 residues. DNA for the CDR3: TGCAGTGCTAGAGATTATCTAGCGGGAGGTATAAATGAGCAGTTCTTC. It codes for CSARDYLAGGINEQFF.

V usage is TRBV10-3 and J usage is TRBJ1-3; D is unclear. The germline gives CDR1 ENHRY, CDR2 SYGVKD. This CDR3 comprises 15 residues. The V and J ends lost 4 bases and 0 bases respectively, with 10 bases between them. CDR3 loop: CAISGPVVSGNTIYF. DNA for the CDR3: TGTGCCATCAGTGGGCCGGTTGTCTCTGGAAACACCATATATTTT.

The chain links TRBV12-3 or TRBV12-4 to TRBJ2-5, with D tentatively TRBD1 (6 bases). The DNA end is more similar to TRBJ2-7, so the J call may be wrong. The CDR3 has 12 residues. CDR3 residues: CANRTDAYEQYF. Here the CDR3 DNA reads TGTGCCAACAGGACAGACGCCTACGAGCAGTACTTC.

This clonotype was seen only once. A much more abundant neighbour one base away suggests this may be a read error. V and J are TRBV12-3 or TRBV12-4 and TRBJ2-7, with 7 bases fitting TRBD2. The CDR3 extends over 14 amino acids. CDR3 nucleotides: TGTGCCAACAGTTCCGGGGGGAACTCCTACGAGCAGTACTTC. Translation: CANSSGGNSYEQYF.

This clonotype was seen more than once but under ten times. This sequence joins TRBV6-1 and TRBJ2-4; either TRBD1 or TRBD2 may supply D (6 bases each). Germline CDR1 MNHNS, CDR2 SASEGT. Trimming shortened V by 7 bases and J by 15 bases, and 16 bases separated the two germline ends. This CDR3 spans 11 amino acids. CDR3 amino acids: CASTFLGGLYF. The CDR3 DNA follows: TGTGCCAGCACCTTCCTCGGGGGCCTGTACTTC.

The CDR3 is CASSPRDGGHNEQYF. CDR3 nucleotides: TGTGCCAGCTCACCACGGGACGGGGGACACAATGAGCAGTACTTC. This sequence joins TRBV18 and TRBJ2-5; D might be TRBD1 or TRBD2, each matching 6 bases. The germline V gene has CDR1 KGHSH and CDR2 LQKENI. The CDR3 length is 15 residues. Trimming stripped 1 base from V and 11 bases from J, with 20 bases between. Together with reference TRBV18 and TRBJ2-5, the CDR3 gives the full variable domain: NAGVMQNPRHLVRRRGQEARLRCSPMKGHSHVYWYRQLPEEGLKFMVYLQKENIIDESGMPKERFSAEFPKEGPSILRIQQVVRGDSAAYFCASSPRDGGHNEQYFGPGTRLLVL.

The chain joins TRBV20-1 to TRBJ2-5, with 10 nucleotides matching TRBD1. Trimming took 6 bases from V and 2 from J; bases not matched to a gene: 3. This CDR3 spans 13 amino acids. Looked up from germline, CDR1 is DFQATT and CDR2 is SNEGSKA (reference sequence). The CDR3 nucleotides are TGCAGTGCGATGGACAGGGGGCAAGAGACCCAGTACTTC. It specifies CSAMDRGQETQYF.

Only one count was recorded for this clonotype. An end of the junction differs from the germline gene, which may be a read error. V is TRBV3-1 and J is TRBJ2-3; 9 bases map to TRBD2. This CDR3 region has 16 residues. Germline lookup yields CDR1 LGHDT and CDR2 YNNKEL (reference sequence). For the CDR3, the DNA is TGTGCCAGCAACCAAGGTCTCCCTAGCGGGGTAGATACGCAGTATTTT. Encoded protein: CASNQGLPSGVDTQYF.

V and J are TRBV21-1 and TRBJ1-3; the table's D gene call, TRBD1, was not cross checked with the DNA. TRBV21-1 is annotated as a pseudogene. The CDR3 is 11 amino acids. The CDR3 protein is CAIAGGNTIYF. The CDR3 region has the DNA TGTGCCATTGCAGGGGGAAACACCATATATTTT.

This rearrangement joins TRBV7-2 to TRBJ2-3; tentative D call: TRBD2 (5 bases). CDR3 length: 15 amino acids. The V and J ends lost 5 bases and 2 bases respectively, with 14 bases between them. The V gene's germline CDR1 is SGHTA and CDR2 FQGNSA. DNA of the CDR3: TGTGCCAGCAGCCGTGCCGGACTCTACACAGATACGCAGTATTTT. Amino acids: CASSRAGLYTDTQYF.

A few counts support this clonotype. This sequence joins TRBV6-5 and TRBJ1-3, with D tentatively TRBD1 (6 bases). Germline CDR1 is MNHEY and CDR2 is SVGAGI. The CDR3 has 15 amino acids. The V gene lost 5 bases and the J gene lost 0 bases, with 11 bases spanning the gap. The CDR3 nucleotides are TGTGCCAGCAGTACTTGGACAGCCTCTGGAAACACCATATATTTT. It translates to CASSTWTASGNTIYF.

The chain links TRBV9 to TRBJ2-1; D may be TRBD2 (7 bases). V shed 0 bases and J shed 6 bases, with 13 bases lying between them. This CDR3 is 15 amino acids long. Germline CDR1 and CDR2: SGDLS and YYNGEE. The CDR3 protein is CASSVEGGGSNEQFF. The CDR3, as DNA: TGTGCCAGCAGCGTAGAAGGGGGGGGGTCCAATGAGCAGTTCTTC.